A selection of T cell receptor beta chains follows, all from one sample in a study of T cells in tuberculosis. Generated by immunoSEQ multiplex PCR, the TCRdb table keeps only in-frame clones and is missing some. The sample has about 34,000 clones, roughly 92% seen once. Source material: PBMCs. Receptor source: a donor aged 10-29 years with latent tuberculosis or without tuberculosis infection. The CDR3 runs from the conserved cysteine through the conserved F or W. The order of the fields is V gene, CDR3 protein.

>TRBV7-7
CASSRDTYTGELFF
>TRBV2
CASSEIVTGGYEQYF
>TRBV27
CASCYRIYAGELFF
>TRBV27
CASSYSRLAGVSEQYF
>TRBV5-4
CASSLDRGSYNEQFF
>TRBV11-3
CASSLGRSEQFF
>TRBV9
CASSVDNGFGDTQYF
>TRBV6-5
CASSYSQGTGELFF
>TRBV4-3
CASSPRDSLEYEAFF
>TRBV4-1
CASSPSPTGYQETQYF
>TRBV10-1
CASRRMQGSEQFF
>TRBV28
CASSSFYPGPNYGYTF
>TRBV7-2
CASSLATGGFTYEQYF